One T cell receptor (beta chain) is described in this entry. In the source study's methods: Nucleated cell number was recorded as an estimate derived from reference gene primer amplification. The data were produced by immunoSEQ multiplex PCR, yet TCRdb's version contains in-frame clones alone and is incomplete. The DNA gave D and trimming, while V, J and clone size come from that table. This sample has more than 10,000 clones, with 88% found just once. This specimen comes from a study of blood T cell repertoires in COVID-19. Study in general: T cells, B-cell-depleted T cells, or PBMCs provided the cDNA or gDNA that served as material.

The source of this sequence is a human donor in a cohort sampled during active COVID-19. Sample: peripheral blood.

The CDR3, as DNA: TGTGCCTGGGGGACAGCTTACGAGCAGTACTTC. Translated: CAWGTAYEQYF. V is TRBV30 and J is TRBJ2-7; TRBD1 aligns across 7 bases. The length of the CDR3 is 11 residues. V trimming: 5 bases; J trimming: 4 bases; junction bases outside the gene matches: 2. The germline CDR1 and CDR2 sequences are GTSNPN and SVGIG (reference sequence).